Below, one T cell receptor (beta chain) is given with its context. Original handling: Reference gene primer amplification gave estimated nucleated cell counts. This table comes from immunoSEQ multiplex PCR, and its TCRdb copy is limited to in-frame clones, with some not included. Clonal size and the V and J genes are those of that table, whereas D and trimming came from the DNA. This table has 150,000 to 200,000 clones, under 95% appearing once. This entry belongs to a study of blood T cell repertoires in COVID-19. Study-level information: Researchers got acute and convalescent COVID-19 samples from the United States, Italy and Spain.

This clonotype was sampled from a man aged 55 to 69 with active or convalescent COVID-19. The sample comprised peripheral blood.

The CDR3 nucleotides read TGTGCCAGCAGCTTGAGAGGGAATAGCAATCAGCCCCAGCATTTT. Protein: CASSLRGNSNQPQHF. This chain connects TRBV5-8 to TRBJ1-5; D is unresolved. The V gene's germline CDR1 is SGHTS and CDR2 YDEGEE. The CDR3 covers 15 residues. Trimming removed 1 base at V and 0 bases at J, with 8 bases between.